This T cell receptor (beta chain) was found in a study of blood T cell repertoires in COVID-19. Study-level information: PBMCs, B-cell-depleted T cells, or T cells provided the cDNA or gDNA that made up the material.

The sample holds one count of this clone. The method was immunoSEQ multiplex PCR; TCRdb's version includes in-frame clones alone and lacks a portion of them. The table has 2,500 to 4,000 clones, 93% seen once. Trimming at V came to 8 bases and at J to 7 bases, leaving 14 bases not matched to a gene. CDR1 SEHNR and CDR2 FQNEAQ come from the germline V gene (reference sequence). The CDR3 extends over 15 amino acids. The origin of this receptor is a human donor in a cohort sampled during active COVID-19. What was sequenced was peripheral blood. This chain joins TRBV7-9 and TRBJ1-2; 9 nucleotides match TRBD1. The CDR3 sequence is CASGAGTGNSAGYTF. The DNA of the CDR3 is TGTGCCAGCGGAGCCGGGACAGGGAATTCAGCTGGCTACACCTTC.